This T cell receptor (beta chain) was recovered during a study of T cells after yellow fever vaccination. Study-level information: Fractions low in cell number were prepared with SMART-Seq v4 Ultra Low Input. General study results and limits: FACS-sorted repertoires might harbor abundant contaminating clonotypes from the bulk population. The booster response re-showed most primary clones: around 97% CD4, approximately 90% CD8.

Production of TCR cDNA was by 5'RACE template switching, which also added a universal primer site and UMIs. Each CDR3 protein gets one entry after TCRdb re-called the 5' RACE reads with MiXCR. The sample holds over 300,000 distinct CDR3 sequences, roughly 4.3% seen once. The table lists this clonotype with many counts. What it binds is unknown. From germline, CDR1 is SGHRS and CDR2 YFSETQ. This CDR3 is 16 amino acids long. Trimming left V 7 bases short and J 4 bases short, with 23 bases between. Sequencing was performed on PBMCs, taken 5 days after the yellow fever booster vaccination. The chain uses TRBV5-1 and TRBJ2-5, with TRBD1 as a possible D gene (5 bases). The receptor was derived from a man aged 18-30 years who received the YFV17D yellow fever vaccine. CDR3 sequence reads: CASGMGPRASVETQYF. In DNA, the CDR3 is TGCGCCAGCGGAATGGGGCCCAGGGCTTCGGTAGAGACCCAGTACTTC.